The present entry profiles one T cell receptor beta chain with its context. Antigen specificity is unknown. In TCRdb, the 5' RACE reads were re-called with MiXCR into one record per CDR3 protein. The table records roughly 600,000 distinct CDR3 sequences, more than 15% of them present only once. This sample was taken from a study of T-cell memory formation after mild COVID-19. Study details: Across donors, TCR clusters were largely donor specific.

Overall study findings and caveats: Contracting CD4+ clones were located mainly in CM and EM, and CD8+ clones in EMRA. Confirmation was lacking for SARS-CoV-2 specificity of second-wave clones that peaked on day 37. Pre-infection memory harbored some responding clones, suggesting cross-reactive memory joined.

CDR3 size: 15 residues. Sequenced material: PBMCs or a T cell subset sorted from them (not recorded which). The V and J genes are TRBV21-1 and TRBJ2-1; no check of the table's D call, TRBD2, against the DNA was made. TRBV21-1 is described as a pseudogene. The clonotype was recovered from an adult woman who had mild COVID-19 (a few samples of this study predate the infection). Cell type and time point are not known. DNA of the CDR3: TGTGCCAGCAGCAAAACAGCGGGGGATGGGAATGAGCAGTTCTTC. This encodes CASSKTAGDGNEQFF.